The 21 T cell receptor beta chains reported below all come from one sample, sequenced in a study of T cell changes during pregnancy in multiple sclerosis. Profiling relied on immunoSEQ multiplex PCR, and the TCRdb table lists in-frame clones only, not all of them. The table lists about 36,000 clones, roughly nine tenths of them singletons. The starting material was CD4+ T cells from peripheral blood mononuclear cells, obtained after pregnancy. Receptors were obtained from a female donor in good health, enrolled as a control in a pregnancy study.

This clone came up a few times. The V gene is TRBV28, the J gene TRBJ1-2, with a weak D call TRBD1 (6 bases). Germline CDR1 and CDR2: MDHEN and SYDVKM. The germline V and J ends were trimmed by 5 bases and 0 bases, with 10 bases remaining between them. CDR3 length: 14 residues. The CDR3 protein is CASSGRTANYGYTF. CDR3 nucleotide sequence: TGTGCCAGCAGTGGAAGGACAGCTAACTATGGCTACACCTTC.

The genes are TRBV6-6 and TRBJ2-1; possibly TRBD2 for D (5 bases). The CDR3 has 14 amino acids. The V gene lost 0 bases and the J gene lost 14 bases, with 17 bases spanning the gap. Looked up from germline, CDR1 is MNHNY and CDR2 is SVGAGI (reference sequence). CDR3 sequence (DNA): TGTGCCAGCAGTTACTCGACTCTCCGGACTCGGGAGTTCTTC. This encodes CASSYSTLRTREFF.

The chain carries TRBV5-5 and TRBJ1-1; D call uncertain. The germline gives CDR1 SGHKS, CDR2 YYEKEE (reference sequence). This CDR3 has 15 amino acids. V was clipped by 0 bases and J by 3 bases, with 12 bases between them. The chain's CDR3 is CASSLVGLEHTEAFF. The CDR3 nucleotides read TGTGCCAGCAGCTTGGTAGGCCTAGAACACACTGAAGCTTTCTTT.

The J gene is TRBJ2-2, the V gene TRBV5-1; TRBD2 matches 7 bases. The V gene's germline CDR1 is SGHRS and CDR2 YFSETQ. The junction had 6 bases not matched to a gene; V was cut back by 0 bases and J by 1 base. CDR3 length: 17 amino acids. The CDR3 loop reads CASSLEGTNQNTGELFF. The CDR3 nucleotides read TGCGCCAGCAGCTTGGAGGGGACTAACCAGAACACCGGGGAGCTGTTTTTT.

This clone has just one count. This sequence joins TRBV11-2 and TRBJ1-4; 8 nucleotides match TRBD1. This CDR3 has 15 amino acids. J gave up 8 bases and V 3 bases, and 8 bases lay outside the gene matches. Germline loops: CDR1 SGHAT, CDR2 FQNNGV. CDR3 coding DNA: TGTGCCAGCAGCTTGGGTTGGACAGGGAACGAAAAACTGTTTTTT. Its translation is CASSLGWTGNEKLFF.

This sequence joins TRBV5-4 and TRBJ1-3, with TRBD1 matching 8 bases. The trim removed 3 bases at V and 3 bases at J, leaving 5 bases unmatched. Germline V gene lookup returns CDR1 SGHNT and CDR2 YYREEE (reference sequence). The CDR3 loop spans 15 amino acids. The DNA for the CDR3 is TGTGCCAGCAGCTCGGGACAGGATGATGGAAACACCATATATTTT. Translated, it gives CASSSGQDDGNTIYF.

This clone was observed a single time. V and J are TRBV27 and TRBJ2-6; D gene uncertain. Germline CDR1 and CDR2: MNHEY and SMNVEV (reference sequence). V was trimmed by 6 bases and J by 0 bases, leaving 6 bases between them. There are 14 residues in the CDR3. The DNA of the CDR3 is TGTGCCAGCAGGATGAGCTCTGGGGCCAACGTCCTGACTTTC. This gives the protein CASRMSSGANVLTF.

The CDR3 DNA sequence: TGTGCCAGCAGCTTAGTTCGCCGGCGGAACGTAGGCGCGAACTATGGCTACACCTTC. Its protein is CASSLVRRRNVGANYGYTF. J is TRBJ1-2 and V is TRBV13, with D hard to call. Trimming took off 1 base at V and 2 bases at J, with 23 bases between the two ends. The germline gives CDR1 PRHDT, CDR2 FYEKMQ (reference sequence). The CDR3 sequence is 19 residues long.

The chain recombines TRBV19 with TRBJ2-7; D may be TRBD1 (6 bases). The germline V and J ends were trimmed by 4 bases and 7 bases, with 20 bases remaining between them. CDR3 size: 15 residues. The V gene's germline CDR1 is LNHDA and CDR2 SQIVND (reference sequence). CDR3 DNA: TGTGCCAGTAGTAGGGATCTGCAGGGGTCCGGTGAGCAGTACTTC. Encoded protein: CASSRDLQGSGEQYF.

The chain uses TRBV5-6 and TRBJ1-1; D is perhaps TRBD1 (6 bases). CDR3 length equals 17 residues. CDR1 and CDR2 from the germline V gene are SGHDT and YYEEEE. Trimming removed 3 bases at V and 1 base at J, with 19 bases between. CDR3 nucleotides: TGTGCCAGCAGCTCTCTACTGAGGACAGTAAAGAACACTGAAGCTTTCTTT. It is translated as CASSSLLRTVKNTEAFF. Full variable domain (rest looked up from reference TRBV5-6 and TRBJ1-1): DAGVTQSPTHLIKTRGQQVTLRCSPKSGHDTVSWYQQALGQGPQFIFQYYEEEERQRGNFPDRFSGHQFPNYSSELNVNALLLGDSALYLCASSSLLRTVKNTEAFFGQGTRLTVV.

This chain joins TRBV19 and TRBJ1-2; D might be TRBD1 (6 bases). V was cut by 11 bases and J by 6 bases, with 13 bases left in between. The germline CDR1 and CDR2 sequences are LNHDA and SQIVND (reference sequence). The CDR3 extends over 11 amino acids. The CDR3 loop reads CAVRWGHGYTF. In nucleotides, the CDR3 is TGTGCCGTCCGGTGGGGGCATGGCTACACCTTC.

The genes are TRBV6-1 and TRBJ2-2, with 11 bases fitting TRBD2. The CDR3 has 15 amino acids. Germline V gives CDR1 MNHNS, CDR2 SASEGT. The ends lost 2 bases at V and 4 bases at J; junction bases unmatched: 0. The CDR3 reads CASSELAGGTGELFF. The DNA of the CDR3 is TGTGCCAGCAGTGAACTAGCGGGAGGCACCGGGGAGCTGTTTTTT.

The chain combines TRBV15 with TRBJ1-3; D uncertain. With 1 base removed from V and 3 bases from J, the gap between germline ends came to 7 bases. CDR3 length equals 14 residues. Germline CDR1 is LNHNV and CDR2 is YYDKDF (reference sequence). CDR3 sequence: CATSRGSGGNTIYF. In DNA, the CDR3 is TGTGCCACCAGCAGAGGAAGCGGTGGAAACACCATATATTTT.

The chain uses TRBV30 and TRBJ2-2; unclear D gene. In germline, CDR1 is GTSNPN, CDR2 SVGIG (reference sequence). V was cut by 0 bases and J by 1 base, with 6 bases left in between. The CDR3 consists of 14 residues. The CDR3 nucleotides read TGTGCCTGGAGTGTATCACAGAACACCGGGGAGCTGTTTTTT. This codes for CAWSVSQNTGELFF.

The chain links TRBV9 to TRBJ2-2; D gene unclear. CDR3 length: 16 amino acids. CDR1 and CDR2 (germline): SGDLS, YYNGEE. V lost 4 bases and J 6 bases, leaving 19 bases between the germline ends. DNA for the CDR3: TGTGCCAGCAGCCCCCACAGCTTAAGGCCGGCCGGGGAGCTGTTTTTT. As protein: CASSPHSLRPAGELFF.

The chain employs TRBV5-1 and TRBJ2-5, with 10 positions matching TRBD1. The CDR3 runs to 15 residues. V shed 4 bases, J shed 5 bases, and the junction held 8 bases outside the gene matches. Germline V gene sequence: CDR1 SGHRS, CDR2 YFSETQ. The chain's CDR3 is CASSLGQGKVETQYF. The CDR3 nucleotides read TGCGCCAGCAGCCTGGGACAGGGGAAGGTTGAGACCCAGTACTTC.

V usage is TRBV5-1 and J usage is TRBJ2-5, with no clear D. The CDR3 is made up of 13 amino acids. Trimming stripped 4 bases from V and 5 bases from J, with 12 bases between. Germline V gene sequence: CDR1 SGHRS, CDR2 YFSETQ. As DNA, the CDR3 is TGCGCCAGCAGCGGTAGCTCCATGGAGACCCAGTACTTC. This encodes CASSGSSMETQYF.

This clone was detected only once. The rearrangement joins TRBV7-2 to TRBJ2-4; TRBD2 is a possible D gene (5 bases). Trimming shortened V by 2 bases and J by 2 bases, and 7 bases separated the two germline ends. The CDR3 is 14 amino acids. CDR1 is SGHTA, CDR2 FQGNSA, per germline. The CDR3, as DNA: TGTGCCAGCAGCTTATCCGGGACCAAAAACATTCAGTACTTC. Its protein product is CASSLSGTKNIQYF.

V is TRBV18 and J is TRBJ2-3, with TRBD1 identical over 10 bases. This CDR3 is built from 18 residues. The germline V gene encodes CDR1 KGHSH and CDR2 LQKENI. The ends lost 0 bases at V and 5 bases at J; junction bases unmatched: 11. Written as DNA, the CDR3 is TGTGCCAGCTCACCACCGGTCGGACAGGGGGACTCTGGAGATACGCAGTATTTT. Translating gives CASSPPVGQGDSGDTQYF.

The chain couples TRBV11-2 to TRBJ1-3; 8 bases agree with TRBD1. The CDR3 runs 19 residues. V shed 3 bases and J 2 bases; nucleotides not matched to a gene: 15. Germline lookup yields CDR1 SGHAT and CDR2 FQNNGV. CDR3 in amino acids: CASSFRQDRDRGAGNTIYF. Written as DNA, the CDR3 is TGTGCCAGCAGCTTTCGGCAGGACCGTGACAGGGGAGCTGGAAACACCATATATTTT.

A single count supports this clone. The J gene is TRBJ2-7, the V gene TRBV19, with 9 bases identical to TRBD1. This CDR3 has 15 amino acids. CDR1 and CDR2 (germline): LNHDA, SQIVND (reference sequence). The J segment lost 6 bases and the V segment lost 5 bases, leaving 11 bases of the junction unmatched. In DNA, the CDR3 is TGTGCCAGTAGTCCCGGGACAGGGAGCAGGGCCGAGCAGTACTTC. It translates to CASSPGTGSRAEQYF.